The rows below give T cell receptor beta chains drawn from one sample of a study of OX40 agonist ivuxolimab in advanced cancers. Profiling relied on immunoSEQ multiplex PCR, and the TCRdb table lists in-frame clones only, not all of them. The table has roughly 23,000 clones, 84% seen once. This specimen was CD4+ or CD8+ T cells sorted from blood, taken in a trial of the OX40 agonist ivuxolimab. These receptors came from an adult with an advanced solid tumor such as melanoma, head and neck, liver or kidney cancer. Each CDR3 is given with its conserved first and last residue. Each record gives: CDR3 DNA, CDR3 protein, clone size, V gene, J gene, D gene. A D gene is named only where the DNA matches it firmly. Clone size is not always given. Where it is, it says once, few, many or a class for expanded clones.

CDR3nt: TGTGCCAGCAGCGCCTGGGGCGGCACAGATACGCAGTATTTT
CDR3aa: CASSAWGGTDTQYF
abundance: NA
v_gene: TRBV9
j_gene: TRBJ2-3
d_gene: NA

CDR3nt: TGTGCCAGCAGCCCACGCGGACGGATTAGCTACGAGCAGTACTTC
CDR3aa: CASSPRGRISYEQYF
abundance: NA
v_gene: TRBV7-9
j_gene: TRBJ2-7
d_gene: NA

CDR3nt: TGTGCCAGCAGTGAAATGGGGAGTTCGTACGAGCAGTACTTC
CDR3aa: CASSEMGSSYEQYF
abundance: NA
v_gene: TRBV6-1
j_gene: TRBJ2-7
d_gene: NA

CDR3nt: TGTGCCAGCAGCTTAGAGGGGAGGGGGCTAACCCATACGCAGTATTTT
CDR3aa: CASSLEGRGLTHTQYF
abundance: once
v_gene: TRBV13
j_gene: TRBJ2-3
d_gene: NA

CDR3nt: TGCGCCAGCAGCCAAGGGAATGAAAAACTGTTTTTT
CDR3aa: CASSQGNEKLFF
abundance: NA
v_gene: TRBV4-1
j_gene: TRBJ1-4
d_gene: NA

CDR3nt: TGTGCCAGCAGGGATGACCCAGGGAGTTCTCATGAGCAGTTCTTC
CDR3aa: CASRDDPGSSHEQFF
abundance: NA
v_gene: TRBV6-6
j_gene: TRBJ2-1
d_gene: NA

CDR3nt: TGTGCTAGTGGTTTGGTGCGGGGTGATGCTAACTATGGCTACACCTTC
CDR3aa: CASGLVRGDANYGYTF
abundance: NA
v_gene: TRBV12-5
j_gene: TRBJ1-2
d_gene: NA

CDR3nt: TGCGCCAGCAGCCAAGATCTGGGATGGAATGAGCAGTTCTTC
CDR3aa: CASSQDLGWNEQFF
abundance: NA
v_gene: TRBV4-1
j_gene: TRBJ2-1
d_gene: NA

CDR3nt: TGTGCCAGCAGCGCAGGTGGCGGGAGGGCCGTGAATGAGCAGTTCTTC
CDR3aa: CASSAGGGRAVNEQFF
abundance: NA
v_gene: TRBV9
j_gene: TRBJ2-1
d_gene: TRBD2

CDR3nt: TGTGCCAGCAGTTGGGGGACCCCGCAGGACTATGGCTACACCTTC
CDR3aa: CASSWGTPQDYGYTF
abundance: NA
v_gene: TRBV27
j_gene: TRBJ1-2
d_gene: NA

CDR3nt: TGTGCCAGCAGCATACAGGGTGTTGTCTCACCCCTCCACTTT
CDR3aa: CASSIQGVVSPLHF
abundance: few
v_gene: TRBV13
j_gene: TRBJ1-6
d_gene: NA

CDR3nt: TGTGCCAGCAGCCCCCGAGTAGCATTGCGGAATGAGCAGTTCTTC
CDR3aa: CASSPRVALRNEQFF
abundance: NA
v_gene: TRBV9
j_gene: TRBJ2-1
d_gene: NA

CDR3nt: TGTGCCAGCAGCCAAGTCTCGGGTTCTTCCTATGGCTACACCTTC
CDR3aa: CASSQVSGSSYGYTF
abundance: NA
v_gene: TRBV14
j_gene: TRBJ1-2
d_gene: NA

CDR3nt: TGTGCCAGCAGCTCCTCCTACGAGCAGTACTTC
CDR3aa: CASSSSYEQYF
abundance: NA
v_gene: TRBV5-5
j_gene: TRBJ2-7
d_gene: NA

CDR3nt: TGTGCCAGCAGTTACGGCACAGGGGATCACTATGGCTACACCTTC
CDR3aa: CASSYGTGDHYGYTF
abundance: NA
v_gene: TRBV6-5
j_gene: TRBJ1-2
d_gene: TRBD1

CDR3nt: TGCAGCGTGCCACTAGGGGGGGAGACCCAGTACTTC
CDR3aa: CSVPLGGETQYF
abundance: few
v_gene: TRBV29-1
j_gene: TRBJ2-5
d_gene: NA

CDR3nt: TGCGCCAGCAGCATTAGCGGGAGTTTTGGTTGGAACAATGAGCAGTTCTTC
CDR3aa: CASSISGSFGWNNEQFF
abundance: NA
v_gene: TRBV5-1
j_gene: TRBJ2-1
d_gene: TRBD2

CDR3nt: TGTGCCAGCAGCTCCCAGGACTACTCCTACGAGCAGTACTTC
CDR3aa: CASSSQDYSYEQYF
abundance: once
v_gene: TRBV5-6
j_gene: TRBJ2-7
d_gene: NA

CDR3nt: TGTGCCAGTACCATGTCACTAGCGGGGGGGGGCACAGATACGCAGTATTTT
CDR3aa: CASTMSLAGGGTDTQYF
abundance: NA
v_gene: TRBV19
j_gene: TRBJ2-3
d_gene: TRBD2

CDR3nt: TGCGCCAGCAGCGAGCGCGTGGGGGCGTACCAAGAGACCCAGTACTTC
CDR3aa: CASSERVGAYQETQYF
abundance: NA
v_gene: TRBV4-1
j_gene: TRBJ2-5
d_gene: NA

CDR3nt: TGTGCCAGCAGTTCCCGGGAAACCTACGAGCAGTACTTC
CDR3aa: CASSSRETYEQYF
abundance: NA
v_gene: TRBV6-1
j_gene: TRBJ2-7
d_gene: NA

CDR3nt: TGTGCCAGCAGTGAAGCCGGCCTGGGCCACGAGCAGTACTTC
CDR3aa: CASSEAGLGHEQYF
abundance: few
v_gene: TRBV2
j_gene: TRBJ2-7
d_gene: NA

CDR3nt: TGTGCCAGCAGCTTAGCCCAGACAGAGAACACTGAAGCTTTCTTT
CDR3aa: CASSLAQTENTEAFF
abundance: NA
v_gene: TRBV11-3
j_gene: TRBJ1-1
d_gene: NA

CDR3nt: TGTGCCGGCAGTTTCGAGACCCAGTACTTC
CDR3aa: CAGSFETQYF
abundance: NA
v_gene: TRBV5-8
j_gene: TRBJ2-5
d_gene: NA

CDR3nt: TGTGCCAGCAGCCCGACCGGGACAGGGCTCTACAATGAGCAGTTCTTC
CDR3aa: CASSPTGTGLYNEQFF
abundance: NA
v_gene: TRBV9
j_gene: TRBJ2-1
d_gene: TRBD1